A single sample is the source of the 20 T cell receptor beta chains below, sequenced in a study of cytomegalovirus exposure and HLA in healthy donors. Sequencing was performed with immunoSEQ multiplex PCR; in TCRdb, only in-frame clones are kept and a portion is missing. The top ten hold roughly 2% of the sample, which has 200,000 to 250,000 clones, about nine tenths seen once. The sequenced sample consisted of PBMCs. These receptors were taken from a woman aged 18-29 years in good health and CMV-seropositive.

The rearrangement uses TRBV6-1 and TRBJ2-7; 9 positions match TRBD1. CDR3 length: 14 residues. The ends lost 6 bases at V and 2 bases at J; junction bases unmatched: 5. Germline-derived CDR1 and CDR2 are MNHNS and SASEGT. The CDR3 loop is CASRPGQGAYEQYF. The CDR3 nucleotides read TGTGCCAGCAGACCGGGACAGGGCGCCTACGAGCAGTACTTC.

This clone has just one count. The genes are TRBV27 and TRBJ2-1, with 12 positions matching TRBD2. Losses at the gene ends were 4 bases for V and 4 bases for J; bases not matched to a gene: 2. Germline CDR1 is MNHEY and CDR2 is SMNVEV (reference sequence). The CDR3 is made up of 15 amino acids. DNA for the CDR3: TGTGCCAGCAGTTCCGGGACTAGCGGGTACAATGAGCAGTTCTTC. This encodes CASSSGTSGYNEQFF.

The sample holds a few counts of this clone. The chain uses TRBV13 and TRBJ1-3; no clear D. V was pared by 5 bases and J by 4 bases, with 9 bases between. The germline gives CDR1 PRHDT, CDR2 FYEKMQ (reference sequence). This CDR3 is built from 13 residues. The CDR3 loop is CASSPTGGNTIYF. CDR3 bases: TGTGCCAGCAGCCCAACGGGGGGAAACACCATATATTTT. The complete variable domain, with remaining parts taken from reference TRBV13 and TRBJ1-3, reads AAGVIQSPRHLIKEKRETATLKCYPIPRHDTVYWYQQGPGQDPQFLISFYEKMQSDKGSIPDRFSAQQFSDYHSELNMSSLELGDSALYFCASSPTGGNTIYFGEGSWLTVV.

The gene calls are TRBV5-6 and TRBJ1-5; 8 nucleotides line up with TRBD1. The J segment lost 6 bases and the V segment lost 2 bases, leaving 4 bases of the junction unmatched. The CDR3 loop spans 14 amino acids. The germline gives CDR1 SGHDT, CDR2 YYEEEE. CDR3 protein: CASSFAGGLQPQHF. CDR3 coding DNA: TGTGCCAGCAGCTTTGCAGGGGGCCTTCAGCCCCAGCATTTT. Combining the CDR3 with reference TRBV5-6 and TRBJ1-5 gives the whole variable domain DAGVTQSPTHLIKTRGQQVTLRCSPKSGHDTVSWYQQALGQGPQFIFQYYEEEERQRGNFPDRFSGHQFPNYSSELNVNALLLGDSALYLCASSFAGGLQPQHFGDGTRLSIL.

CDR3 region: CASSPMIGTGELFF. CDR3 coding DNA: TGTGCCAGCAGCCCGATGATCGGGACCGGGGAGCTGTTTTTT. The chain combines TRBV7-9 with TRBJ2-2; D not certain. CDR1 is SEHNR, CDR2 FQNEAQ, per germline (reference sequence). V gave up 5 bases and J gave up 5 bases, with 12 bases separating them. The CDR3 runs 14 residues.

V and J are TRBV6-5 and TRBJ1-1; D is uncertain. Trimming pared 0 bases from V and 3 bases from J, leaving 8 bases between. Germline-derived CDR1 and CDR2 are MNHEY and SVGAGI. This CDR3 comprises 14 residues. The CDR3 DNA sequence: TGTGCCAGCAGTTACTCTCCAGATTACACTGAAGCTTTCTTT. Its protein is CASSYSPDYTEAFF.

About this clone: Distinct nucleotide sequences in the sample also encode this CDR3. The chain has TRBV5-1 and TRBJ2-1; D ambiguous. V lost 3 bases, J lost 2 bases, and 9 bases lay in between. Germline-derived CDR1 and CDR2 are SGHRS and YFSETQ. The CDR3 has 14 residues. CDR3 sequence (DNA): TGCGCCAGCAGCTCCCCAGGTACCTACAATGAGCAGTTCTTC. It translates to CASSSPGTYNEQFF.

The chain couples TRBV9 to TRBJ1-2; 7 positions match TRBD1. The germline CDR1 and CDR2 sequences are SGDLS and YYNGEE. The V and J ends lost 3 bases and 1 base, in that order; junction bases with no gene match: 9. This CDR3 comprises 16 residues. CDR3 region: CASSAQPGQINYGYTF. The CDR3 DNA follows: TGTGCCAGCAGCGCCCAACCGGGACAGATTAACTATGGCTACACCTTC. Together with reference TRBV9 and TRBJ1-2, the CDR3 gives the full variable domain: DSGVTQTPKHLITATGQRVTLRCSPRSGDLSVYWYQQSLDQGLQFLIQYYNGEERAKGNILERFSAQQFPDLHSELNLSSLELGDSALYFCASSAQPGQINYGYTFGSGTRLTVV.

The chain recombines TRBV28 with TRBJ1-5; D is perhaps TRBD1 (5 bases). The CDR3 has 14 amino acids. Germline V lookup: CDR1 MDHEN, CDR2 SYDVKM. Trimming took 2 bases from V and 6 from J, leaving 11 bases between them. CDR3 sequence reads: CASSLRSGGQPQHF. The DNA for the CDR3 is TGTGCCAGCAGTTTAAGATCGGGGGGTCAGCCCCAGCATTTT.

The chain uses TRBV6-5 and TRBJ1-3; D not resolved. V lost 5 bases to trimming and J lost 4 bases, with 15 bases between them. The CDR3 loop spans 15 amino acids. Germline loops: CDR1 MNHEY, CDR2 SVGAGI. The CDR3 protein is CASSRSQAIGNTIYF. The CDR3 DNA sequence: TGTGCCAGCAGTCGCTCCCAGGCTATCGGAAACACCATATATTTT.

This chain links TRBV9 with TRBJ2-1, with 7 positions matching TRBD2. The ends lost 0 bases at V and 0 bases at J; junction bases unmatched: 3. From germline, CDR1 is SGDLS and CDR2 YYNGEE. This CDR3 is built from 16 residues. For the CDR3, the DNA is TGTGCCAGCAGCGTAGATGGCGGGAGCTCCTACAATGAGCAGTTCTTC. This encodes CASSVDGGSSYNEQFF.

The rearrangement joins TRBV18 to TRBJ2-7; 7 bases match TRBD1. V shed 1 base and J 5 bases; nucleotides not matched to a gene: 2. The CDR3 has 13 amino acids. Germline V gene lookup returns CDR1 KGHSH and CDR2 LQKENI. The CDR3 DNA sequence: TGTGCCAGCTCACCACAAACAGGGGACGAGCAGTACTTC. Its translation: CASSPQTGDEQYF.

The J gene is TRBJ2-1, the V gene TRBV27; the D gene is possibly TRBD2 (6 bases). Germline CDR1 is MNHEY and CDR2 is SMNVEV (reference sequence). V lost 3 bases, J lost 5 bases, and 17 bases lay in between. This CDR3 has 16 residues. The CDR3 bases are TGTGCCAGCAGTTTCCAGGCGGGGTGGCTCCACAATGAGCAGTTCTTC. It is translated as CASSFQAGWLHNEQFF.

The CDR3 region is CASSPSGAVSTDTQYF. The CDR3 DNA reads TGTGCCAGCAGCCCATCAGGCGCCGTAAGCACAGATACGCAGTATTTT. This chain joins TRBV13 and TRBJ2-3; D uncertain. This CDR3 region has 16 residues. V lost 5 bases, J lost 0 bases, and 15 bases lay in between. Germline CDR1 PRHDT, CDR2 FYEKMQ (reference sequence).

The rearrangement uses TRBV7-2 and TRBJ1-2; perhaps TRBD1 as D (5 bases). The CDR3 contains 11 residues. Trimming shortened V by 5 bases and J by 8 bases, and 9 bases separated the two germline ends. Looked up from germline, CDR1 is SGHTA and CDR2 is FQGNSA. CDR3: CASSPGVGYTF. CDR3 DNA: TGTGCCAGCAGCCCGGGGGTAGGCTACACCTTC.

The rearrangement joins TRBV7-8 to TRBJ1-2; the D is unclear. CDR1 is SGHVS, CDR2 FQNEAQ, per germline. V lost 3 bases, J lost 4 bases, and 12 bases lay in between. The CDR3 has 14 residues. CDR3 sequence reads: CASSFSGIGYGYTF. The CDR3 coding sequence is TGTGCCAGCAGCTTCTCGGGGATCGGCTATGGCTACACCTTC.

The rearrangement uses TRBV9 and TRBJ2-2; a possible D gene is TRBD1 (6 bases). Trimming removed 4 bases from V and 0 bases from J, with 16 bases in between. The CDR3 runs to 17 residues. Germline lookup yields CDR1 SGDLS and CDR2 YYNGEE. CDR3 region: CASSIKQGHANTGELFF. For the CDR3, the DNA is TGTGCCAGCAGCATTAAACAGGGTCACGCGAACACCGGGGAGCTGTTTTTT.

The chain uses TRBV2 and TRBJ2-1; the match to TRBD2 covers 8 bases. Germline values: CDR1 SNHLY, CDR2 FYNNEI. The junction had 7 bases not matched to a gene; V was cut back by 6 bases and J by 0 bases. The CDR3 runs 16 residues. The CDR3 coding sequence is TGTGCCAGCAGACCAGCGGGAGTTAGCTCCTACAATGAGCAGTTCTTC. Its translation: CASRPAGVSSYNEQFF.

The V call is TRBV5-1, the J call TRBJ2-6; perhaps TRBD2 as D (5 bases). The CDR3 extends over 15 amino acids. Germline values: CDR1 SGHRS, CDR2 YFSETQ. Trimming stripped 0 bases from V and 3 bases from J, with 7 bases between. CDR3 in amino acids: CASSLAGDGANVLTF. The CDR3 DNA follows: TGCGCCAGCAGCTTGGCCGGGGATGGGGCCAACGTCCTGACTTTC.

The chain couples TRBV5-4 to TRBJ2-1; TRBD2 matches at 12 bases. From germline, CDR1 is SGHNT and CDR2 YYREEE (reference sequence). V was pared by 4 bases and J by 7 bases, with 6 bases of the junction left unmatched. The CDR3 has 15 amino acids. This chain's CDR3 is CASSLAGGPRNEQFF. Here the CDR3 DNA reads TGTGCCAGCAGCCTAGCGGGAGGGCCGAGGAATGAGCAGTTCTTC. The entire variable domain, with the rest obtained from reference TRBV5-4 and TRBJ2-1, is as follows: ETGVTQSPTHLIKTRGQQVTLRCSSQSGHNTVSWYQQALGQGPQFIFQYYREEENGRGNFPPRFSGLQFPNYSSELNVNALELDDSALYLCASSLAGGPRNEQFFGPGTRLTVL.